One and the same sample provided the 18 T cell receptor beta chains below, sequenced in a study of shared clonotypes between healthy human individuals. TCRdb's table, derived via immunoSEQ multiplex PCR, lists solely in-frame clones and lacks some. The sample has hundreds of thousands of clones; around 72% are singletons. Sample: memory CD4+ T cells sorted from blood. The subset here: CD45RA-negative fraction. The receptors were gathered from a woman younger than 45 in good health.

The rearrangement links TRBV28 to TRBJ2-1, with TRBD1 identical over 8 bases. The V gene end was trimmed by 4 bases and the J gene end by 0 bases; junction bases not matched to a gene: 17. The CDR3 runs 20 residues. The germline V gene has CDR1 MDHEN and CDR2 SYDVKM. CDR3 nucleotides: TGTGCCAGCAGTTGGGCCGGTGGACAGGGACTTTTGAGCTCCTACAATGAGCAGTTCTTC. Translated: CASSWAGGQGLLSSYNEQFF.

The V and J genes are TRBV7-9 and TRBJ1-1; D perhaps matches TRBD1 (5 bases). CDR1 SEHNR and CDR2 FQNEAQ come from the germline V gene (reference sequence). V was shortened by 6 bases and J by 4 bases, with 12 bases between the two germline ends. The CDR3 loop spans 13 amino acids. CDR3 sequence (DNA): TGTGCCAGCAGAAGTCTGGGGGGCACTGAAGCTTTCTTT. Its protein is CASRSLGGTEAFF. The full variable domain, rest sourced from reference TRBV7-9 and TRBJ1-1, is DTGVSQNPRHKITKRGQNVTFRCDPISEHNRLYWYRQTLGQGPEFLTYFQNEAQLEKSRLLSDRFSAERPKGSFSTLEIQRTEQGDSAMYLCASRSLGGTEAFFGQGTRLTVV.

This sequence joins TRBV4-1 and TRBJ1-2; possibly TRBD1 for D (5 bases). The length of the CDR3 is 12 residues. Trimming stripped 8 bases from V and 6 bases from J, with 13 bases between. Germline V gene data show CDR1 as MGHRA and CDR2 as YSYEKL. The CDR3 here is CASGKGNDGYTF. In nucleotides, the CDR3 is TGCGCCAGCGGCAAGGGGAACGATGGCTACACCTTC.

In DNA form, the CDR3 reads TGTGCCAGCAGCTTCACCGCGGATCTAAATGAAAAACTGTTTTTT. It encodes CASSFTADLNEKLFF. V usage is TRBV7-9 and J usage is TRBJ1-4; D remains unclear. V was shortened by 3 bases and J by 5 bases, with 13 bases between the two germline ends. CDR3 size: 15 residues. Germline V gene sequence: CDR1 SEHNR, CDR2 FQNEAQ (reference sequence). Variable domain in full (rest from reference TRBV7-9 and TRBJ1-4): DTGVSQNPRHKITKRGQNVTFRCDPISEHNRLYWYRQTLGQGPEFLTYFQNEAQLEKSRLLSDRFSAERPKGSFSTLEIQRTEQGDSAMYLCASSFTADLNEKLFFGSGTQLSVL.

The V gene is TRBV5-1, the J gene TRBJ2-1; either TRBD1 or TRBD2 may supply D (5 bases each). Deletions cut 7 bases from V and 10 bases from J, with 27 bases between. This CDR3 contains 16 residues. Germline V gives CDR1 SGHRS, CDR2 YFSETQ. In nucleotides, the CDR3 is TGCGCCAGCGTGCGGACCCCAGGAGGTAGTTCAGGGGAGCAGTTCTTC. Its translation is CASVRTPGGSSGEQFF.

The chain recombines TRBV6-6 with TRBJ2-3, with no clear D. From germline, CDR1 is MNHNY and CDR2 SVGAGI (reference sequence). V lost 2 bases, J lost 4 bases, and 10 bases lay in between. The CDR3 length is 14 residues. In DNA form, the CDR3 reads TGTGCCAGCAGTTACGATTACCTCGCAGATACGCAGTATTTT. Translation: CASSYDYLADTQYF.

This chain's CDR3 is CASSLRRVPGANVLTF. The DNA for the CDR3 is TGTGCCAGCAGCCTGCGCAGGGTCCCTGGGGCCAACGTCCTGACTTTC. The chain carries TRBV5-6 and TRBJ2-6, with D perhaps TRBD1 (5 bases). The V end lost 4 bases, the J end lost 2 bases, and 13 bases lay between the germline ends. The CDR3 is made up of 16 amino acids. The germline CDR1 and CDR2 sequences are SGHDT and YYEEEE. The complete variable domain, with remaining parts taken from reference TRBV5-6 and TRBJ2-6, reads DAGVTQSPTHLIKTRGQQVTLRCSPKSGHDTVSWYQQALGQGPQFIFQYYEEEERQRGNFPDRFSGHQFPNYSSELNVNALLLGDSALYLCASSLRRVPGANVLTFGAGSRLTVL.

The V and J genes are TRBV6-1 and TRBJ1-1, with D unresolved. The V and J ends lost 8 bases and 4 bases respectively, with 14 bases between them. The CDR3 contains 13 residues. Germline loops: CDR1 MNHNS, CDR2 SASEGT. The CDR3 coding sequence is TGTGCCAGCGCAATTTCGGGCGGCACTGAAGCTTTCTTT. Its translation is CASAISGGTEAFF.

A few counts support this clone. V and J are TRBV5-1 and TRBJ1-4, with TRBD1 identical over 8 bases. Germline loops: CDR1 SGHRS, CDR2 YFSETQ. The CDR3 is 15 amino acids. The ends lost 4 bases at V and 2 bases at J; junction bases unmatched: 4. CDR3 coding DNA: TGCGCCAGCAGCACTCAGGGGGCTACTAATGAAAAACTGTTTTTT. It yields the protein CASSTQGATNEKLFF.

This chain links TRBV11-2 with TRBJ1-1, with a possible D match to TRBD1 (6 bases). V shed 4 bases and J shed 0 bases, with 15 bases lying between them. CDR1 and CDR2 from the germline V gene are SGHAT and FQNNGV. This CDR3 has 16 amino acids. CDR3 DNA: TGTGCCAGCAGCTCGTCGGACAGCGCTATGAACACTGAAGCTTTCTTT. It encodes CASSSSDSAMNTEAFF.

Only a few counts were recorded for this clone. The gene calls are TRBV4-1 and TRBJ2-1; the match to TRBD1 covers 9 bases. Germline V gene data show CDR1 as MGHRA and CDR2 as YSYEKL. The V segment lost 3 bases and the J segment 2 bases; nucleotides outside the gene matches: 2. The CDR3 is 15 residues long. Here the CDR3 reads CASSQGTGTYNEQFF. CDR3 nucleotides: TGCGCCAGCAGCCAGGGGACAGGGACCTACAATGAGCAGTTCTTC.

This clone turned up a few times. This CDR3 is also generated by other DNA sequences in the sample. The chain couples TRBV19 to TRBJ1-5; no firm D call. The CDR3 spans 14 residues. Germline assignment: CDR1 LNHDA and CDR2 SQIVND (reference sequence). The V and J ends lost 4 bases and 0 bases respectively, with 7 bases between them. This chain's CDR3 is CASSRQNSNQPQHF. The CDR3 DNA reads TGTGCCAGTAGTAGGCAGAATAGCAATCAGCCCCAGCATTTT.

This chain joins TRBV7-3 and TRBJ1-1; TRBD1 matches 7 bases. The germline V gene has CDR1 SGHTA and CDR2 FQGTGA. Losses at the gene ends were 4 bases for V and 4 bases for J; bases not matched to a gene: 9. This CDR3 region has 15 residues. CDR3 residues: CASSSQTGIGTEAFF. CDR3 bases: TGTGCCAGCAGCTCGCAGACAGGGATCGGCACTGAAGCTTTCTTT.

The chain is built from TRBV25-1 and TRBJ2-5; unclear D gene. The J call may be faulty, since TRBJ2-7 better matches the DNA end. The CDR3 is 12 amino acids. In germline, CDR1 is MGHDK, CDR2 SYGVNS. The CDR3 DNA reads TGTGCCAGCAGTGAATACAGCCACGAGCAGTACTTC. As protein: CASSEYSHEQYF.

This clone was seen only once. The chain joins TRBV5-1 to TRBJ2-7; maybe TRBD2 (5 bases). This CDR3 is built from 15 residues. Trimming stripped 0 bases from V and 7 bases from J, with 17 bases between. CDR1 is SGHRS and CDR2 is YFSETQ in the germline V gene. CDR3 nucleotide sequence: TGCGCCAGCAGCTTGGCTGGGAGTGGGCTCGGAGAGCAGTACTTC. The encoded protein is CASSLAGSGLGEQYF.

This chain uses TRBV28 with TRBJ1-1; D gene unclear. The CDR3 has 14 amino acids. Germline lookup yields CDR1 MDHEN and CDR2 SYDVKM. V was shortened by 2 bases and J by 5 bases, with 12 bases between the two germline ends. The CDR3 DNA follows: TGTGCCAGCAGTTTAGGCCGATTGAGGACTGAAGCTTTCTTT. Translated, it gives CASSLGRLRTEAFF.

V is TRBV4-2 and J is TRBJ2-3; D not certain. The CDR3 consists of 14 residues. V was cut by 0 bases and J by 5 bases, with 9 bases left in between. CDR1 is LGHNA and CDR2 is YNFKEQ in the germline V gene. CDR3 DNA sequence: TGTGCCAGCAGCCAAGACAGTTGGCAAGATACGCAGTATTTT. This encodes CASSQDSWQDTQYF.

The chain recombines TRBV5-1 with TRBJ1-1; no definite D call. The ends were cut back, 4 bases at V and 1 base at J, with 5 bases in the middle. The CDR3 sequence is 12 residues long. Germline CDR1 is SGHRS and CDR2 is YFSETQ. The CDR3 sequence is CASSPENTEAFF. The CDR3, as DNA: TGCGCCAGCAGCCCGGAGAACACTGAAGCTTTCTTT.